This TCR beta chain was sequenced in a study of cytomegalovirus exposure and HLA in healthy donors. Repertoires were generated with immunoSEQ multiplex PCR, while TCRdb's copy carries only in-frame clones and drops some. The table includes over 150,000 clones, 90% to 97% detected once. The CDR3 sequence is 16 residues long. V lost 0 bases and J lost 6; bases outside the gene matches: 4. Per germline, CDR1 GTSNPN and CDR2 SVGIG (reference sequence). The receptor was derived from a woman under 30 in good health and CMV-seronegative. The V call is TRBV30, the J call TRBJ2-1; 14 nucleotides agree with TRBD2. Sequenced: PBMCs. The CDR3 reads CAWSVTSGGACNEQFF. CDR3 nucleotides: TGTGCCTGGAGTGTGACTAGCGGGGGGGCTTGCAATGAGCAGTTCTTC.